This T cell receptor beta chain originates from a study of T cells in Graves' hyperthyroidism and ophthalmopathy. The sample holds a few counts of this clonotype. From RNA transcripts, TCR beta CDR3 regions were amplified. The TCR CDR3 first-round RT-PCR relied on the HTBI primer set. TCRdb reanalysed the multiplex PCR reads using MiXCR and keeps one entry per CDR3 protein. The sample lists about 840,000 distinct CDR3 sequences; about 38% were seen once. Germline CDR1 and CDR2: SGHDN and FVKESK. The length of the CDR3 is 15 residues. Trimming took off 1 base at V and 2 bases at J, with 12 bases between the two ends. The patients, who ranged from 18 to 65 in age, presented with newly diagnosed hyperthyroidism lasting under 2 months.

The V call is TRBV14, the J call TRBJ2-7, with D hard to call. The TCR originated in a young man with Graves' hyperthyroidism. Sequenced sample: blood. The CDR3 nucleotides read TGTGCCAGCAGCCAAGTTTCGGAAAATACCTACGAGCAGTACTTC. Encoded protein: CASSQVSENTYEQYF.